These 25 T cell receptor beta chains were all obtained from the same sample, sequenced in a study of Ad26.COV2.S vaccination and SARS-CoV-2 variants. Repertoires were generated with immunoSEQ multiplex PCR, while TCRdb's copy carries only in-frame clones and drops some. The top ten clones hold over 10% of a sample with roughly 500,000 clones, around 85% of them seen once. Treatment here: 15 to 20 received Ad26.COV2.S at low or high dose, single or two shots; about 5 received placebo; per-sample allocation not given. Samples were taken on day 63 after the first vaccine or placebo injection. Sequenced here: peripheral blood, sampled in a trial of Ad26.COV2.S vaccine versus placebo. These receptors came from a person aged 18 to 59 who received the Ad26.COV2.S COVID-19 vaccine or a placebo.

The chain has TRBV5-1 and TRBJ1-4; D is unclear. Per the germline V gene, CDR1 is SGHRS and CDR2 is YFSETQ. The CDR3 length is 9 residues. Trimming removed 7 bases at V and 10 bases at J, with 5 bases between. CDR3 sequence reads: CASPPKLFF. DNA of the CDR3: TGCGCCAGCCCTCCAAAACTGTTTTTT.

The chain recombines TRBV6-1 with TRBJ1-4, with 7 nucleotides matching TRBD1. Germline values: CDR1 MNHNS, CDR2 SASEGT. The CDR3 totals 14 residues. V gave up 0 bases and J gave up 11 bases; unmatched junction bases: 6. The CDR3 sequence is CASSEARGIRKLFF. DNA for the CDR3: TGTGCCAGCAGTGAAGCCAGGGGGATCCGTAAACTGTTTTTT.

This chain connects TRBV20-1 to TRBJ2-2, with D uncertain. The length of the CDR3 is 11 residues. The ends were cut back, 8 bases at V and 5 bases at J, with 9 bases in the middle. Germline V gene data show CDR1 as DFQATT and CDR2 as SNEGSKA (reference sequence). CDR3 amino acids: CSPQYTGELFF. In nucleotides, the CDR3 is TGCAGTCCCCAGTATACCGGGGAGCTGTTTTTT.

The chain has TRBV6-5 and TRBJ1-4; D gene unclear. Trimming took off 6 bases at V and 8 bases at J, with 10 bases between the two ends. The germline gives CDR1 MNHEY, CDR2 SVGAGI. CDR3 size: 12 residues. CDR3 in amino acids: CASSSNYEKLFF. CDR3 DNA: TGTGCCAGCAGCTCTAATTACGAAAAACTGTTTTTT.

The CDR3 DNA reads as TGTGCCAGCAGTCCGAACAGGGGGTATGGCTACACCTTC. Translating it yields CASSPNRGYGYTF. The rearrangement uses TRBV28 and TRBJ1-2; 8 bases are a match to TRBD1. V trimming: 5 bases; J trimming: 5 bases; junction bases outside the gene matches: 4. The CDR3 length is 13 residues. CDR1 is MDHEN, CDR2 SYDVKM, per germline.

V gene TRBV6-2 or TRBV6-3 combines with J gene TRBJ2-1; 13 bases line up with TRBD2. V trimming: 2 bases; J trimming: 8 bases; junction bases outside the gene matches: 6. Germline V CDR1 and CDR2: MNHEY, SVGEGT. There are 16 residues in the CDR3. This CDR3 reads CASSYTRLAGGYEQFF. In nucleotides, the CDR3 is TGTGCCAGCAGTTACACAAGACTAGCGGGAGGTTATGAGCAGTTCTTC.

The chain carries TRBV10-3 and TRBJ1-2; D may be TRBD1 (5 bases). CDR1 and CDR2 (germline): ENHRY, SYGVKD. Trimming removed 3 bases at V and 4 bases at J, with 15 bases between. The CDR3 totals 15 residues. CDR3 protein: CAISDHGSGFYGYTF. CDR3 nucleotides: TGTGCCATCAGTGACCACGGGTCAGGGTTCTATGGCTACACCTTC.

V usage is TRBV30 and J usage is TRBJ1-2; TRBD1 agrees at 8 bases. The CDR3 is 18 amino acids. Germline V gene lookup returns CDR1 GTSNPN and CDR2 SVGIG (reference sequence). Unmatched junction bases numbered 19, after V lost 2 bases and J lost 5 bases. The CDR3 coding sequence is TGTGCCTGGAGTCGGGACAGGCCACTACAAACCCGGGAGTATGGCTACACCTTC. Protein product: CAWSRDRPLQTREYGYTF.

V and J are TRBV19 and TRBJ2-2; D may be TRBD1 or TRBD2 (7 bases each). The germline V gene has CDR1 LNHDA and CDR2 SQIVND (reference sequence). Trimming removed 9 bases at V and 6 bases at J, with 23 bases between. The CDR3 is 16 amino acids. The CDR3 DNA follows: TGTGCCAGCGACAGGGCACACGGACTAGTGGCCGGGGAGCTGTTTTTT. Protein: CASDRAHGLVAGELFF.

This chain connects TRBV30 to TRBJ2-7; TRBD2 aligns across 11 bases. This CDR3 is 13 amino acids long. The V gene's germline CDR1 is GTSNPN and CDR2 SVGIG (reference sequence). Trimming removed 3 bases from V and 7 bases from J; junction bases left unmatched: 5. CDR3: CAWSPGLAAEQYF. Here the CDR3 DNA reads TGTGCCTGGAGCCCGGGACTAGCGGCTGAGCAGTACTTC.

This chain links TRBV5-1 with TRBJ1-1; 7 bases are shared with TRBD1. Trimming removed 4 bases from V and 2 bases from J; junction bases left unmatched: 5. The CDR3 has 14 residues. Germline V gene lookup returns CDR1 SGHRS and CDR2 YFSETQ. The CDR3 region is CASSLNRGNTEAFF. The DNA of the CDR3 is TGCGCCAGCAGCCTTAACAGGGGAAACACTGAAGCTTTCTTT.

The V call is TRBV29-1, the J call TRBJ2-1; TRBD2 agrees at 14 bases. There are 17 residues in the CDR3. Per germline, CDR1 SQVTM and CDR2 ANQGSEA. With V trimmed by 4 bases and J by 7 bases, 12 bases remained unmatched. For the CDR3, the DNA is TGCAGCGTTGCCGGCGGGGGGACTAGCGGGAGTAGGAATGAGCAGTTCTTC. Translating gives CSVAGGGTSGSRNEQFF.

This sequence joins TRBV9 and TRBJ1-1; TRBD1 is a possible D gene (6 bases). Deletions cut 4 bases from V and 5 bases from J, with 18 bases between. Germline-derived CDR1 and CDR2 are SGDLS and YYNGEE. The CDR3 length is 15 residues. CDR3 bases: TGTGCCAGCAGCCCCTCGGACAGATCGGAGACTGAAGCTTTCTTT. It specifies CASSPSDRSETEAFF.

This chain connects TRBV6-5 to TRBJ2-2; maybe TRBD1 (5 bases). The ends were cut back, 5 bases at V and 0 bases at J, with 10 bases in the middle. The germline gives CDR1 MNHEY, CDR2 SVGAGI. CDR3 length: 15 amino acids. This CDR3 reads CASSPRVSNTGELFF. The CDR3 DNA reads as TGTGCCAGCAGTCCCAGGGTTTCGAACACCGGGGAGCTGTTTTTT.

The sample holds one count of this clone. This chain links TRBV20-1 with TRBJ1-1; D remains ambiguous. From germline, CDR1 is DFQATT and CDR2 SNEGSKA (reference sequence). Trimming took 3 bases from V and 0 from J, leaving 8 bases between them. The CDR3 is made up of 13 amino acids. The CDR3, as DNA: TGCAGTGCTAGTCACACATTGAACACTGAAGCTTTCTTT. Its protein is CSASHTLNTEAFF.

The V and J genes are TRBV11-3 and TRBJ2-1; perhaps D is TRBD1 or TRBD2 (5 bases each). Looked up from germline, CDR1 is SGHNT and CDR2 is YENEEA. The V end was cut by 5 bases, the J end by 7 bases, with 12 bases between. The CDR3 spans 13 residues. The CDR3 protein is CASSVGGLNEQFF. CDR3 in DNA: TGTGCCAGCAGCGTTGGGGGTTTGAATGAGCAGTTCTTC.

The rearrangement links TRBV30 to TRBJ2-1; D unresolved. Trimming shortened V by 0 bases and J by 4 bases, and 7 bases separated the two germline ends. This CDR3 spans 13 amino acids. Looked up from germline, CDR1 is GTSNPN and CDR2 is SVGIG (reference sequence). CDR3 residues: CAWSVRLYNEQFF. The CDR3 DNA reads as TGTGCCTGGAGTGTACGTCTTTACAATGAGCAGTTCTTC.

The chain is built from TRBV6-5 and TRBJ1-2, with a tentative D call TRBD1 (5 bases). This CDR3 region has 13 residues. V dropped 7 bases and J dropped 2 bases, with 11 bases sitting between them. Germline CDR1 and CDR2: MNHEY and SVGAGI. The CDR3 spells CASMGQGNYGYTF. In nucleotides, the CDR3 is TGTGCCAGCATGGGCCAGGGAAACTATGGCTACACCTTC.

This chain links TRBV15 with TRBJ2-2; 8 nucleotides agree with TRBD2. In germline, CDR1 is LNHNV, CDR2 YYDKDF (reference sequence). Germline trimming cut 5 bases from V and 7 bases from J; bases unmatched to any gene: 9. The CDR3 is 15 residues long. The CDR3 DNA is TGTGCCACCAGCGCTGCAGCGGGAGCGGTCGGGGAGCTGTTTTTT. As protein: CATSAAAGAVGELFF.

The V call is TRBV5-1, the J call TRBJ1-2; a possible D gene is TRBD1 (5 bases). CDR3 length: 16 amino acids. Trimming pared 1 base from V and 0 bases from J, leaving 13 bases between. Germline loops: CDR1 SGHRS, CDR2 YFSETQ. CDR3 residues: CASSLNFPGANYGYTF. The CDR3 DNA follows: TGCGCCAGCAGCTTGAATTTTCCGGGGGCTAACTATGGCTACACCTTC.

This chain connects TRBV7-2 to TRBJ2-5, with unresolved D. Trimming took 5 bases from V and 5 from J, leaving 9 bases between them. Germline assignment: CDR1 SGHTA and CDR2 FQGNSA. The CDR3 runs 12 residues. The CDR3 DNA is TGTGCCAGCAGCCCCGGCCCCGAGACCCAGTACTTC. Encoded protein: CASSPGPETQYF. Variable domain in full (rest from reference TRBV7-2 and TRBJ2-5): GAGVSQSPSNKVTEKGKDVELRCDPISGHTALYWYRQSLGQGLEFLIYFQGNSAPDKSGLPSDRFSAERTGGSVSTLTIQRTQQEDSAVYLCASSPGPETQYFGPGTRLLVL.

The chain links TRBV6-6 to TRBJ2-2, with 16 bases aligning to TRBD2. The CDR3 runs to 16 residues. V was pared by 5 bases and J by 5 bases, with 2 bases of the junction left unmatched. Per the germline V gene, CDR1 is MNHNY and CDR2 is SVGAGI (reference sequence). CDR3 sequence reads: CASSQGLAGGTGELFF. DNA for the CDR3: TGTGCCAGCAGTCAGGGACTAGCGGGAGGGACCGGGGAGCTGTTTTTT.

The table lists this clone with a few counts. This chain connects TRBV30 to TRBJ1-6; D remains unclear. The CDR3 spans 14 residues. Trimming took off 4 bases at V and 5 bases at J, with 12 bases between the two ends. Per germline, CDR1 GTSNPN and CDR2 SVGIG (reference sequence). CDR3 sequence: CAWKKAVDNSPLHF. CDR3 bases: TGTGCCTGGAAAAAGGCGGTCGATAATTCACCCCTCCACTTT. The variable domain in full, with the rest retrieved from reference TRBV30 and TRBJ1-6, is SQTIHQWPATLVQPVGSPLSLECTVEGTSNPNLYWYRQAAGRGLQLLFYSVGIGQISSEVPQNLSASRPQDRQFILSSKKLLLSDSGFYLCAWKKAVDNSPLHFGNGTRLTVT.

On this clone: The same CDR3 also results from other DNA sequences found in this sample. V is TRBV29-1 and J is TRBJ1-1; a weak D match, TRBD1 (5 bases). The V gene's germline CDR1 is SQVTM and CDR2 ANQGSEA. The CDR3 covers 12 residues. Trimming pared 4 bases from V and 4 bases from J, leaving 10 bases between. The CDR3 coding sequence is TGCAGCGTTGGGGGTGGGGGCACTGAAGCTTTCTTT. Encoded protein: CSVGGGGTEAFF.

This sequence joins TRBV5-4 and TRBJ1-5; D unclear. Trimming cost V 4 bases and J 2 bases, with 10 bases left between them. The CDR3 extends over 14 amino acids. Germline-derived CDR1 and CDR2 are SGHNT and YYREEE (reference sequence). CDR3 in DNA: TGTGCCAGCAGCCCGGACGGGGGCAATCAGCCCCAGCATTTT. Protein product: CASSPDGGNQPQHF.